One and the same sample provided the 13 T cell receptor beta chains below, sequenced in a study of T cells expressing NK-cell markers. TCRdb re-called the 5' RACE reads and shows each CDR3 protein once, DNA omitted. This sample's clone table lists fewer than 200,000 distinct CDR3 sequences. The material sequenced was blood T cells: a sorted CD56 or NKG2C T cell subset, CD4+ or CD8+ T cells, or bulk PBMC T cells (not recorded which). The receptors were sampled from a woman aged 18 to 69 in good health.

V usage is TRBV28 and J usage is TRBJ2-1; absent DNA, TCRdb's TRBD1 call cannot be checked. The germline V gene encodes CDR1 MDHEN and CDR2 SYDVKM. CDR3 length equals 16 residues. The CDR3 sequence: CASSPGQVGAYNEQFF. Full variable domain (rest looked up from reference TRBV28 and TRBJ2-1): DVKVTQSSRYLVKRTGEKVFLECVQDMDHENMFWYRQDPGLGLRLIYFSYDVKMKEKGDIPEGYSVSREKKERFSLILESASTNQTSMYLCASSPGQVGAYNEQFFGPGTRLTVL.

The chain links TRBV20-1 to TRBJ2-1; TCRdb reports TRBD2, a call that lacks DNA to check it against. The CDR3 is made up of 18 amino acids. Germline-derived CDR1 and CDR2 are DFQATT and SNEGSKA (reference sequence). The CDR3 spells CSAREYTPGLAGVGEEFF.

The rearrangement joins TRBV12-3 or TRBV12-4 to TRBJ1-1. This CDR3 region has 13 residues. CDR3 in amino acids: CASSFAENTEAFF.

The J gene is TRBJ2-7, the V gene TRBV20-1; TCRdb gives TRBD1 as the D gene, but with no DNA this cannot be confirmed. This CDR3 is built from 13 residues. Germline V lookup: CDR1 DFQATT, CDR2 SNEGSKA (reference sequence). The chain's CDR3 is CSALLGGVGEQYF.

The chain carries TRBV28 and TRBJ2-7; TCRdb selects TRBD1, and the lack of DNA leaves this call unchecked. The V gene's germline CDR1 is MDHEN and CDR2 SYDVKM. CDR3 length equals 13 residues. The CDR3 here is CASSLGQLYEQYF.

V and J are TRBV5-1 and TRBJ2-7; the D gene TCRdb calls, TRBD2, cannot be checked with no DNA. Germline V gene lookup returns CDR1 SGHRS and CDR2 YFSETQ. The CDR3 length is 15 residues. The CDR3 sequence is CASSALPVSSYEQYF. The variable domain in full, completed from reference TRBV5-1 and TRBJ2-7, reads KAGVTQTPRYLIKTRGQQVTLSCSPISGHRSVSWYQQTPGQGLQFLFEYFSETQRNKGNFPGRFSGRQFSNSRSEMNVSTLELGDSALYLCASSALPVSSYEQYFGPGTRLTVT.

The chain uses TRBV12-3 or TRBV12-4 and TRBJ2-3; TCRdb gives TRBD1 as the D gene, but with no DNA this cannot be confirmed. This CDR3 is built from 13 residues. CDR3 protein: CASSSWATDTQYF.

The V call is TRBV6-1, the J call TRBJ1-1. The germline CDR1 and CDR2 sequences are MNHNS and SASEGT. The CDR3 runs to 15 residues. CDR3 residues: CASSEVEGMNTEAFF.

The chain carries TRBV4-1 and TRBJ2-3; no DNA is available, so the TRBD2 call from TCRdb remains unchecked. The length of the CDR3 is 19 residues. CDR1 and CDR2 (germline): MGHRA, YSYEKL. The CDR3 loop is CASSRGLAGDVASTDTQYF.

The chain is built from TRBV6-1 and TRBJ1-4. CDR1 and CDR2 (germline): MNHNS, SASEGT. This CDR3 has 13 residues. The CDR3 here is CASSDWRDEKLFF.

The chain employs TRBV20-1 and TRBJ2-7. Germline V lookup: CDR1 DFQATT, CDR2 SNEGSKA (reference sequence). The CDR3 runs 13 residues. CDR3 protein: CSATATSFNEQYF.

This chain uses TRBV24-1 with TRBJ1-5; TCRdb picks TRBD1, but there is no DNA to check that call. CDR1 and CDR2 from the germline V gene are KGHDR and SFDVKD. CDR3 size: 15 residues. CDR3 residues: CATSPGPESNQPQHF.

The chain combines TRBV27 with TRBJ2-7; TCRdb selects TRBD2, and the lack of DNA leaves this call unchecked. This CDR3 comprises 14 residues. Germline CDR1 is MNHEY and CDR2 is SMNVEV (reference sequence). The CDR3 loop is CASSSSGSPYEQYF.